This TCR beta chain was retrieved from a study of CD8 T cells in ankylosing spondylitis. V lost 3 bases, J lost 2 bases, and 4 bases stayed unmatched. Germline assignment: CDR1 SGHNT and CDR2 YYREEE (reference sequence). The CDR3 totals 14 residues. TCRdb processed the 5' RACE reads anew with MiXCR; each CDR3 protein has one entry. Of approximately 200,000 distinct CDR3 sequences listed, approximately 12% are singletons. This clonotype was seen only a few times. The antigen remains undetermined. Study results and caveats: Enrichment of disease-linked clones was reportedly significant in matched ankylosing spondylitis synovial fluid. Within ankylosing spondylitis blood, a TCR beta motif made up of fewer than ten highly homologous variants appeared to be characteristic. Those disease-linked clones were CD8+; they were also relatively rare in peripheral blood.

The receptor comes from a female donor with ankylosing spondylitis or in good health (not recorded which). The sample consisted of blood, either unsorted or a sorted T cell fraction (not recorded which). The rearrangement links TRBV5-4 to TRBJ2-7; 8 bases are a match to TRBD2. The CDR3 loop reads CASSSRGLAYEQYF. CDR3 sequence (DNA): TGTGCCAGCAGCTCGCGGGGACTAGCCTACGAGCAGTACTTC.